A selection of T cell receptor beta chains follows, all from one sample in a study of T-cell reconstitution after alpha-beta-depleted transplantation in children. TCRdb passed the PCR reads through MiXCR, listing each CDR3 protein once. The sample has under 250,000 distinct CDR3 sequences, approximately 19% seen once; the top ten hold about 45%. Specimen: PBMCs, mostly from graft donor cells, collected 360 days after TCRalphabeta/CD19-depleted stem cell transplant. The receptors originated from a male patient between 2 and 10 years old who had a stem cell transplant for acute lymphoblastic leukemia, so the T cells may come from the graft donor. The CDR3 runs from the conserved cysteine through the conserved F or W. Fields, in order: CDR3 DNA, CDR3 protein, D gene, J gene, clone size, CDR3 length, V gene. D genes are given only for firm matches. Expanded clones are given a class, and other clones once, few, many or no size at all.

CDR3 DNA: TGTGCCAGCAGCAGGGGACAGGAAGATACGCAGTATTTT; CDR3 protein: CASSRGQEDTQYF; D gene: TRBD1; J gene: TRBJ2-3; clone size: few; CDR3 length: 13; V gene: TRBV7-9
CDR3 DNA: TGCGCCAGCAGCTTGGAGGTTGGGACAGGTGCCTCTCCCCTCCACTTT; CDR3 protein: CASSLEVGTGASPLHF; D gene: TRBD1; J gene: TRBJ1-6; clone size: few; CDR3 length: 16; V gene: TRBV5-1
CDR3 DNA: TGTGCCAGCTCACCTTTACCATCAGATGGGAATTCACCCCTCCACTTT; CDR3 protein: CASSPLPSDGNSPLHF; D gene: NA; J gene: TRBJ1-6; clone size: many; CDR3 length: 16; V gene: TRBV18
CDR3 DNA: TGTGCCAGCAGCGTAAATCGGGCCCCAGATACGCAGTATTTT; CDR3 protein: CASSVNRAPDTQYF; D gene: NA; J gene: TRBJ2-3; clone size: NA; CDR3 length: 14; V gene: TRBV9
CDR3 DNA: TGTGCCAGTAGTCACGACAGAAGCGACTACGAGCAGTACTTC; CDR3 protein: CASSHDRSDYEQYF; D gene: NA; J gene: TRBJ2-7; clone size: few; CDR3 length: 14; V gene: TRBV2
CDR3 DNA: TGTGCCAGCAGTTTCGTCCGGGGCCTCTTCACAGACCCCACAGATACGCAGTATTTT; CDR3 protein: CASSFVRGLFTDPTDTQYF; D gene: NA; J gene: TRBJ2-3; clone size: few; CDR3 length: 19; V gene: TRBV28
CDR3 DNA: TGTGCCAGCAGCTTTACCAGCTTCTACGAGCAGTACTTC; CDR3 protein: CASSFTSFYEQYF; D gene: NA; J gene: TRBJ2-7; clone size: many; CDR3 length: 13; V gene: TRBV7-9
CDR3 DNA: TGTGCCATCAGTGAGGCACTAGCGGGGGGGCCCAATGAGCAGTTCTTC; CDR3 protein: CAISEALAGGPNEQFF; D gene: TRBD2; J gene: TRBJ2-1; clone size: few; CDR3 length: 16; V gene: TRBV10-3
CDR3 DNA: TGTGCCAGCAGTTTCCCAGGGGGCGCGGGGAACGCTGAAGCTTTCTTT; CDR3 protein: CASSFPGGAGNAEAFF; D gene: TRBD1; J gene: TRBJ1-1; clone size: NA; CDR3 length: 16; V gene: TRBV6-2/TRBV6-3
CDR3 DNA: TGTGCCATCAGTGATGTTCAACCCTCTGGCGAGCAGTACTTC; CDR3 protein: CAISDVQPSGEQYF; D gene: NA; J gene: TRBJ2-7; clone size: few; CDR3 length: 14; V gene: TRBV10-3
CDR3 DNA: TGTGCCAGCAGTCCAAGGACAGGGGGCTTTGGCTACACCTTC; CDR3 protein: CASSPRTGGFGYTF; D gene: TRBD1; J gene: TRBJ1-2; clone size: NA; CDR3 length: 14; V gene: TRBV12-3/TRBV12-4
CDR3 DNA: TGTGCCAGCAGTTTCAGGGACAGGGCCAATCAGCCCCAGCATTTT; CDR3 protein: CASSFRDRANQPQHF; D gene: TRBD1; J gene: TRBJ1-5; clone size: few; CDR3 length: 15; V gene: TRBV28
CDR3 DNA: TGCGCCAGCAGCTTGGCAGGGGACCAAGAGACCCAGTACTTC; CDR3 protein: CASSLAGDQETQYF; D gene: NA; J gene: TRBJ2-5; clone size: many; CDR3 length: 14; V gene: TRBV5-1
CDR3 DNA: TGTGCCAGCAGGCCCGGACAGGGTTTGAACACTGAAGCTTTCTTT; CDR3 protein: CASRPGQGLNTEAFF; D gene: TRBD1; J gene: TRBJ1-1; clone size: NA; CDR3 length: 15; V gene: TRBV12-3/TRBV12-4
CDR3 DNA: TGTGCCAGCAGCTTGGTGATAGCGGGGACGGGACTCTACGAGCAGTACTTC; CDR3 protein: CASSLVIAGTGLYEQYF; D gene: TRBD2; J gene: TRBJ2-7; clone size: few; CDR3 length: 17; V gene: TRBV5-5
CDR3 DNA: TGCAGTGCCTACCCAGGGGGTAGCAATCAGCCCCAGCATTTT; CDR3 protein: CSAYPGGSNQPQHF; D gene: TRBD1; J gene: TRBJ1-5; clone size: many; CDR3 length: 14; V gene: TRBV20-1